These 6 T cell receptor beta chains were sequenced from one sample in a study of blood T cell repertoires in COVID-19. Here immunoSEQ multiplex PCR was the method, and the copy in TCRdb shows in-frame clones only, minus some. Of 150,000 or so clones in the sample, 88% were seen once. The sequencing sample was made of peripheral blood. The receptors here all came from a man in his sixties with acute or convalescent COVID-19.

This chain uses TRBV7-9 with TRBJ1-4; D remains ambiguous. From germline, CDR1 is SEHNR and CDR2 FQNEAQ (reference sequence). V was clipped by 1 base and J by 4 bases, with 7 bases between them. There are 14 residues in the CDR3. CDR3 nucleotides: TGTGCCAGCAGCTTAGACAGTTTTAATGAAAAACTGTTTTTT. Translated: CASSLDSFNEKLFF.

The rearrangement joins TRBV5-1 to TRBJ2-5; 10 positions match TRBD1. The trim removed 4 bases at V and 4 bases at J, leaving 4 bases unmatched. This CDR3 has 14 residues. Looked up from germline, CDR1 is SGHRS and CDR2 is YFSETQ. CDR3 in amino acids: CASSLGQGLETQYF. In DNA, the CDR3 is TGCGCCAGCAGCCTGGGACAGGGGTTAGAGACCCAGTACTTC.

The chain employs TRBV10-3 and TRBJ1-1; 12 bases map to TRBD1. Germline trimming cut 6 bases from V and 3 bases from J; bases unmatched to any gene: 5. Germline V lookup: CDR1 ENHRY, CDR2 SYGVKD. The CDR3 is 15 amino acids. As DNA, the CDR3 is TGTGCCATCAGGGGGACAGGGGGCATGTACACTGAAGCTTTCTTT. This sequence encodes CAIRGTGGMYTEAFF.

V gene TRBV30 combines with J gene TRBJ1-2; TRBD1 aligns across 12 bases. V dropped 3 bases and J dropped 2; count of bases not matched to a gene: 4. This CDR3 has 15 amino acids. Germline CDR1 reads GTSNPN; CDR2 reads SVGIG (reference sequence). The CDR3 sequence is CAWRFGTGGNYGYTF. CDR3 DNA sequence: TGTGCCTGGAGGTTCGGGACAGGGGGCAACTATGGCTACACCTTC.

This chain uses TRBV30 with TRBJ2-6; 9 nucleotides line up with TRBD2. V gave up 2 bases and J gave up 4 bases; unmatched junction bases: 12. The CDR3 extends over 18 amino acids. In germline, CDR1 is GTSNPN, CDR2 SVGIG (reference sequence). The CDR3 is CAWSSRRLAGSGANVLTF. CDR3 DNA sequence: TGTGCCTGGAGTTCCCGGAGGCTAGCGGGATCCGGGGCCAACGTCCTGACTTTC.

This chain joins TRBV5-1 and TRBJ2-2; 10 bases match TRBD2. Germline V CDR1 and CDR2: SGHRS, YFSETQ. J gave up 5 bases and V 0 bases, and 10 bases lay outside the gene matches. The CDR3 is 18 amino acids. In nucleotides, the CDR3 is TGCGCCAGCAGCTTGGAATCCTGGCTAGCGGGAGCTACCGGGGAGCTGTTTTTT. It yields the protein CASSLESWLAGATGELFF.